This section outlines one T cell receptor (beta chain) sequence together with its context. The specificity of this receptor is unknown. Qualities for individual bases were not recorded, and no much larger clone is one base off. This entry belongs to a study of OX40 agonist ivuxolimab in advanced cancers. In the study overall: Ivuxolimab was a fully human IgG2 agonistic monoclonal antibody targeting the costimulatory receptor OX40 (CD134). Intravenous ivuxolimab was administered to patients every 2 weeks at six dose levels: 0.01, 0.1, 0.3, 1.5, 3 and 10 mg/kg. Of the roughly 52 dose-escalation patients, hepatocellular carcinoma was present in roughly 19, melanoma in approximately 15, renal cell carcinoma in 9 and head and neck cancer in 9. In the dose-escalation cohort, 82.7% of patients were male, and the mean age was roughly 60 years with a range of roughly 20 to 79. Prior anti-PD-1, anti-PD-L1 or anti-CTLA-4 therapy was permitted, and checkpoint inhibitors had been received by about 44% of dose-escalation patients. Partial responses occurred in three dose-escalation patients, of whom one had hepatocellular carcinoma and two had cutaneous melanoma. Peripheral TCRbeta sequencing was intended to test whether TCR sequence diversity was altered and clonal T-cell expansion was caused by ivuxolimab. The paper reports the monotherapy dose-escalation portion (N = 52 patients) of the phase I ivuxolimab trial. Here is what the overall study found, with its caveats: The antigen specificity of the clonally expanded peripheral T cells was not determined. Partial responders in the 0.1-3.0 mg/kg groups had among the lowest normalized peripheral clonal expansion, especially among CD8+ T cells. At doses from 0.1 to 3.0 mg/kg, clonal expansion was seen in both CD4+ and CD8+ blood T cells between baseline and week 6. Low levels of normalized T-cell clonal expansion were also seen in some patients who did not respond. After ivuxolimab, more expanded clones were found on average in CD8+ T cells than in CD4+ T cells.

Genomic DNA was extracted from sorted cells for sequencing of the TCRbeta CDR3 region. TCRbeta CDR3 regions were sequenced using the immunoSEQ Assay. TCRdb's version of the immuneACCESS table is confined to in-frame rearrangements and falls short of the full clone set. An unresolved V gene accounts for under half of the shortfall where checked; the remainder is of unknown origin. The sample table holds about 16,000 clones, of which approximately 86% were seen once. The ten most abundant clones make up 3.5% to 4% of the sample. Germline trimming amounts to 1 base on V and 2 bases on J, with 7 as the count of junction bases outside the gene matches. For CDR1 and CDR2, the germline V gene lists SGHTS and YDEGEE. The CDR3 numbers 16 residues from cysteine through phenylalanine. Left in the record is the CDR3 DNA by itself, 48 bases read in frame from the first base. Patients with a history of autoimmune disease or receiving systemic immunosuppression were excluded from the trial. Peripheral blood for TCR sequencing was collected from all dose cohorts at baseline, on cycle 4 day 1, and on cycle 7 day 1. Samples were obtained from an open-label, multicenter, first-in-human phase I dose-escalation trial of ivuxolimab. The trial enrolled adults with locally advanced or metastatic head and neck squamous cell, hepatocellular, melanoma or renal cell carcinoma. Before TCR sequencing, CD4+ and CD8+ T cells were separately sorted from peripheral blood.

This receptor chain uses TRBV5-8 and TRBJ2-7; 9 central nucleotides agree with TRBD1. The sample was CD4+ or CD8+ T cells sorted from blood, taken in a trial of the OX40 agonist ivuxolimab. The TCR comes from an adult with an advanced solid tumor such as melanoma, head and neck, liver or kidney cancer. The DNA sequence follows: TGTGCCAGCAGCTTGCTACTCGGGACAGGGACCTACGAGCAGTACTTC. It is translated as CASSLLLGTGTYEQYF. When the CDR3 is completed using the reference TRBV5-8 and TRBJ2-7 genes on either side, the full variable domain is EAGVTQSPTHLIKTRGQQATLRCSPISGHTSVYWYQQALGLGLQFLLWYDEGEERNRGNFPPRFSGRQFPNYSSELNVNALELEDSALYLCASSLLLGTGTYEQYFGPGTRLTVT.